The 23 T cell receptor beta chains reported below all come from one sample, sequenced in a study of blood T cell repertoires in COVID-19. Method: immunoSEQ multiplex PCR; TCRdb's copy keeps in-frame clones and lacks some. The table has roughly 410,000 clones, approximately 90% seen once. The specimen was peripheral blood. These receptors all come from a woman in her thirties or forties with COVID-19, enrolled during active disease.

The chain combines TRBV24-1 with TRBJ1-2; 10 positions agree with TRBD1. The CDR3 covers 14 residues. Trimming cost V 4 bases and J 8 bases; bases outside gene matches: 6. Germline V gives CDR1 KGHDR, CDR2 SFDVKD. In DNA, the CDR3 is TGTGCCACCAGTGACCCCGGACAGGGGGGCGGCTACACCTTC. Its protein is CATSDPGQGGGYTF.

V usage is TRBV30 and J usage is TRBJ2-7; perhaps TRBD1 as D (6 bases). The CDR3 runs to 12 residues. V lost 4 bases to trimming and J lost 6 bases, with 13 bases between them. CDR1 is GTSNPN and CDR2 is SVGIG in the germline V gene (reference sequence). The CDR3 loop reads CAWKATGTEQYF. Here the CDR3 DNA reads TGTGCCTGGAAGGCCACAGGGACCGAGCAGTACTTC.

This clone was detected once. CDR3 nucleotide sequence: TGCGCCAGCAGCCAAGAGACAGGGGTCCTTGGCTACACCTTC. Translated: CASSQETGVLGYTF. V usage is TRBV4-3 and J usage is TRBJ1-2; 8 nucleotides align to TRBD1. V gave up 0 bases and J gave up 7 bases; unmatched junction bases: 4. Germline V lookup: CDR1 LGHNA, CDR2 YSLEER. The CDR3 totals 14 residues.

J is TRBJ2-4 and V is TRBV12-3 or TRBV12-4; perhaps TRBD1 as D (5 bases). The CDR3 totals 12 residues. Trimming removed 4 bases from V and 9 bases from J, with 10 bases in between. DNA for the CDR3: TGTGCCAGCAGTTATCATAGGGGCATTCAGTACTTC. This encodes CASSYHRGIQYF.

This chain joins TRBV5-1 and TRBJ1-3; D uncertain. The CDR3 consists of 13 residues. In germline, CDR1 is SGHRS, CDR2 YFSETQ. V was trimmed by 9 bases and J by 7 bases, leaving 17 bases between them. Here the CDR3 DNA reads TGCGCCACCGCTGTATCGGCCGGGAACACCATATATTTT. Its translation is CATAVSAGNTIYF.

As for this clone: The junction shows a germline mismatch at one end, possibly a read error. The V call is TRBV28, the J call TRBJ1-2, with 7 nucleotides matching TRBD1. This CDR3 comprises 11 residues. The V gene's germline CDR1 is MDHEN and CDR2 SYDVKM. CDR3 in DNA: TGTGCCAGCAGTTCCAACCGGGACAGCGCCTTC. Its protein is CASSSNRDSAF.

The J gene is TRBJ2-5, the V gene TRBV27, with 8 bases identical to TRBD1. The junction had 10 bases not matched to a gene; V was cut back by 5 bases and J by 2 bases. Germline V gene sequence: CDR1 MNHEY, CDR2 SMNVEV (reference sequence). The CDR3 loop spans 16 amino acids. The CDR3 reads CASSAWETGAQETQYF. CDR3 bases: TGTGCCAGCAGTGCTTGGGAGACAGGGGCGCAAGAGACCCAGTACTTC.

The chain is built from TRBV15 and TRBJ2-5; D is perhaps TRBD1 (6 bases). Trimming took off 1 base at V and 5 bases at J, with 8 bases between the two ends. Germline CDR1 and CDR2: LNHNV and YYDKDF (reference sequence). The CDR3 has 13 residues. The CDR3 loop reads CATSRGQAETQYF. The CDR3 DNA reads TGTGCCACCAGCAGAGGACAGGCGGAGACCCAGTACTTC.

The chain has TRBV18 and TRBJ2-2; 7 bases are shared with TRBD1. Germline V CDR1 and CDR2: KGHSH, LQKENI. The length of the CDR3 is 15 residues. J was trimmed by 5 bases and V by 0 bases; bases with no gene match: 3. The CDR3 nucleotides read TGTGCCAGCTCACCACCGGGCAGGGGGACCGGGGAGCTGTTTTTT. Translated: CASSPPGRGTGELFF.

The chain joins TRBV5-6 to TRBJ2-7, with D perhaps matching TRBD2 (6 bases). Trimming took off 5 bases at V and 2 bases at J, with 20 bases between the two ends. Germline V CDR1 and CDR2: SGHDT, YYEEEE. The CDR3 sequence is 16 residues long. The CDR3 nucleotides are TGTGCCAGCAGTCCGGCGGGATGGGGGATTACCTACGAGCAGTACTTC. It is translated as CASSPAGWGITYEQYF.

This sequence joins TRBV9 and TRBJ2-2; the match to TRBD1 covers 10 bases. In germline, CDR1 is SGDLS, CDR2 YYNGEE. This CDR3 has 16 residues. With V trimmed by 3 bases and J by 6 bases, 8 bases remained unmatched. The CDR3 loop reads CASSASTGGLAGELFF. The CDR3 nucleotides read TGTGCCAGCAGCGCCTCGACAGGGGGCTTAGCCGGGGAGCTGTTTTTT.

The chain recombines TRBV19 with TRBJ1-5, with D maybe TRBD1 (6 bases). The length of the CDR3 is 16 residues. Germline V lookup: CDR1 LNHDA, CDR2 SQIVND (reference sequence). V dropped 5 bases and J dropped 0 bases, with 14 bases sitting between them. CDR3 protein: CASSERQVLSNQPQHF. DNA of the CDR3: TGTGCCAGTAGTGAACGACAGGTACTTAGCAATCAGCCCCAGCATTTT.

The chain's CDR3 is CASSWASGAKNIQYF. Written as DNA, the CDR3 is TGTGCCAGCAGTTGGGCTAGCGGGGCCAAAAACATTCAGTACTTC. The chain employs TRBV27 and TRBJ2-4; 8 positions agree with TRBD2. The V gene end was trimmed by 4 bases and the J gene end by 1 base; junction bases not matched to a gene: 3. CDR3 size: 15 residues. Per the germline V gene, CDR1 is MNHEY and CDR2 is SMNVEV (reference sequence).

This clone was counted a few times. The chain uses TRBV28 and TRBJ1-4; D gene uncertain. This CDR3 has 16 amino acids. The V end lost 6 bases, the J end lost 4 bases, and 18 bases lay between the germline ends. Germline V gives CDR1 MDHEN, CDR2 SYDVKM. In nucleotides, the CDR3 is TGTGCCAGCAGCGAGGAGGGCAAACCCAATAATGAAAAACTGTTTTTT. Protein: CASSEEGKPNNEKLFF.

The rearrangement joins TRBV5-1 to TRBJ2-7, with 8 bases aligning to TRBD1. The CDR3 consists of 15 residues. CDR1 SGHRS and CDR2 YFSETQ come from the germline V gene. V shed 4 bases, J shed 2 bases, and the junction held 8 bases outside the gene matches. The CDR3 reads CASSQMPGQAYEQYF. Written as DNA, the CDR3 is TGCGCCAGCAGCCAGATGCCGGGACAGGCCTACGAGCAGTACTTC.

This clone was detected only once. Here the CDR3 DNA reads TGTGCCAGCAGCTTCAGTATCTACAATGAGCAGTTCTTC. This translates into CASSFSIYNEQFF. The genes are TRBV7-3 and TRBJ2-1; the D is unclear. The V and J ends lost 3 bases and 3 bases respectively, with 6 bases between them. Looked up from germline, CDR1 is SGHTA and CDR2 is FQGTGA. This CDR3 has 13 residues.

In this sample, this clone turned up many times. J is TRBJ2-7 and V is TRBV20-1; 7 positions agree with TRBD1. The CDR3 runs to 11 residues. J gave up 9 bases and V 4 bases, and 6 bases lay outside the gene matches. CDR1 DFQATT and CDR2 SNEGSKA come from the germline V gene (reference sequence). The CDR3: CSATTGPRQYF. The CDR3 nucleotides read TGCAGTGCTACGACAGGGCCCAGGCAGTACTTC.

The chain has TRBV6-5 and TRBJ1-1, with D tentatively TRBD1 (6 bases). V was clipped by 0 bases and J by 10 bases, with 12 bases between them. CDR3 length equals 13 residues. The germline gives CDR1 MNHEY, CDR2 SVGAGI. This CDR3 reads CASSYSGGWIAFF. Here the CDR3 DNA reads TGTGCCAGCAGTTACTCAGGGGGATGGATAGCTTTCTTT.

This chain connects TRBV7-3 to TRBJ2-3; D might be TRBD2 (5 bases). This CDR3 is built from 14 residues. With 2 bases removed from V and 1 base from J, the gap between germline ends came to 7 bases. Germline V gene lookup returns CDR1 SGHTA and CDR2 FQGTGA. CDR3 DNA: TGTGCCAGCAGCTTAGGAGGCCGCACAGATACGCAGTATTTT. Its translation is CASSLGGRTDTQYF. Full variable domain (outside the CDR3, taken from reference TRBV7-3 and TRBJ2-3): GAGVSQTPSNKVTEKGKYVELRCDPISGHTALYWYRQSLGQGPEFLIYFQGTGAADDSGLPNDRFFAVRPEGSVSTLKIQRTERGDSAVYLCASSLGGRTDTQYFGPGTRLTVL.

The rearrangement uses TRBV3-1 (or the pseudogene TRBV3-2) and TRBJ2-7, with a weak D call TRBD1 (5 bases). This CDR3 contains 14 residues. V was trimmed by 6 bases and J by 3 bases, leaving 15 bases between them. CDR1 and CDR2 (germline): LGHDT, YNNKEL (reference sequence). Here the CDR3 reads CASSRSTEHYEQYF. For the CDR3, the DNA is TGTGCCAGCAGTCGCTCGACAGAGCACTACGAGCAGTACTTC.

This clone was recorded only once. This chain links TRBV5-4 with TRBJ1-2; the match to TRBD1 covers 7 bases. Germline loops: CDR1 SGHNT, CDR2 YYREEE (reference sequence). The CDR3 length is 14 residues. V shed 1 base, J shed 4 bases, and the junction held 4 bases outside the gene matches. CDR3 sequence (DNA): TGTGCCAGCAGCTTGCCGGGACAGCCCTATGGCTACACCTTC. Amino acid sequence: CASSLPGQPYGYTF.

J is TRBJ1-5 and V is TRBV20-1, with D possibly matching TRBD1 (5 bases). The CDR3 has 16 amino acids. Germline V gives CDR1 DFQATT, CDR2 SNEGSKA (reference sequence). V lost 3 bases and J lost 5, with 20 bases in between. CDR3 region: CSASSSPGGTHQPQHF. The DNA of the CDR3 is TGCAGTGCTAGTAGTTCCCCCGGCGGGACCCATCAGCCCCAGCATTTT.

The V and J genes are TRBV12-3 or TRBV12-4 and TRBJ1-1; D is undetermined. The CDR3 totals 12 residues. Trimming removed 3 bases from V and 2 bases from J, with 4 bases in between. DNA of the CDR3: TGTGCCAGCAGTTTCAGTAACACTGAAGCTTTCTTT. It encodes CASSFSNTEAFF.